The 24 T cell receptor beta chains below were found in one sample sequenced in a study of shared clonotypes between healthy human individuals. TCRdb keeps only in-frame clones here, not all; method: immunoSEQ multiplex PCR. The sample has around 2,100,000 clones; about 95% are singletons. Naive CD8 populations comprised CD45RO-negative cells positively selected for CCR7, excluding terminally differentiated effector memory CD45RA+ cells. Sequenced input: naive CD8+ T cells sorted from blood. The receptor source for this set is a man aged 18 to 29 in good health.

The rearrangement uses TRBV4-3 and TRBJ2-1; D possibly uses TRBD1 or TRBD2 (5 bases each). CDR3 length: 19 residues. Germline CDR1 LGHNA, CDR2 YSLEER. Trimming pared 4 bases from V and 0 bases from J, leaving 22 bases between. In DNA form, the CDR3 reads TGCGCCAGCAGCCCCCATAGGCTGGGGACGGTCAGCTCCTACAATGAGCAGTTCTTC. Its protein product is CASSPHRLGTVSSYNEQFF.

The chain joins TRBV27 to TRBJ2-3; 12 bases align to TRBD2. Germline V gene lookup returns CDR1 MNHEY and CDR2 SMNVEV (reference sequence). This CDR3 is built from 18 residues. The V segment lost 6 bases and the J segment 7 bases; nucleotides outside the gene matches: 17. The CDR3 DNA reads as TGTGCCAGCAGCTCCCGACTAGCGGGAGAAGGGGAGGCGAATACGCAGTATTTT. Translating it yields CASSSRLAGEGEANTQYF.

This chain uses TRBV4-3 with TRBJ1-5; D uncertain. The germline V gene has CDR1 LGHNA and CDR2 YSLEER. V gave up 2 bases and J gave up 0 bases, with 8 bases separating them. This CDR3 region has 15 residues. The CDR3 sequence is CASSQLYDSNQPQHF. CDR3 bases: TGCGCCAGCAGCCAACTGTACGATAGCAATCAGCCCCAGCATTTT.

The CDR3 here is CASSVGKKFSSYEQYF. The CDR3 region has the DNA TGTGCCAGCAGTGTTGGAAAAAAGTTCAGCTCCTACGAGCAGTACTTC. The chain recombines TRBV6-1 with TRBJ2-7; D call uncertain. This CDR3 is built from 16 residues. V dropped 4 bases and J dropped 0 bases, with 16 bases sitting between them. Germline CDR1 reads MNHNS; CDR2 reads SASEGT.

This clone was seen just once. The J gene is TRBJ1-2, the V gene TRBV28; D perhaps matches TRBD1 (6 bases). V was trimmed by 3 bases and J by 2 bases, leaving 13 bases between them. This CDR3 is built from 15 residues. Germline CDR1 reads MDHEN; CDR2 reads SYDVKM. The CDR3 DNA reads TGTGCCAGCAGTTTTAGGGGGGACTACAACTATGGCTACACCTTC. Translation gives CASSFRGDYNYGYTF.

The V gene is TRBV4-3, the J gene TRBJ2-7; no definite D call. This CDR3 is built from 9 residues. Germline V gene data show CDR1 as LGHNA and CDR2 as YSLEER. The CDR3 sequence: CGHSYEQYF. DNA for the CDR3: TGCGGTCACTCCTACGAGCAGTACTTC.

Of note for this clone: Other nucleotide sequences from this sample produce the same CDR3. The J gene is TRBJ1-3, the V gene TRBV30, with D hard to call. This CDR3 is 13 amino acids long. Per the germline V gene, CDR1 is GTSNPN and CDR2 is SVGIG (reference sequence). Trimming shortened V by 2 bases and J by 0 bases, and 5 bases separated the two germline ends. The CDR3 sequence: CAWSTDSGNTIYF. The CDR3, as DNA: TGTGCCTGGAGTACAGACTCTGGAAACACCATATATTTT.

The V gene is TRBV18, the J gene TRBJ2-5; TRBD2 might be the D (5 bases). The ends were cut back, 5 bases at V and 5 bases at J, with 15 bases in the middle. In germline, CDR1 is KGHSH, CDR2 LQKENI. CDR3 length equals 14 residues. CDR3 sequence (DNA): TGTGCCAGCTCATCTAGCCAATTTTGGGAGACCCAGTACTTC. Translated: CASSSSQFWETQYF.

This clone showed up just once. V and J are TRBV29-1 and TRBJ2-7, with D maybe TRBD1 (6 bases). V lost 6 bases to trimming and J lost 1 base, with 16 bases between them. The CDR3 covers 14 residues. CDR1 and CDR2 from the germline V gene are SQVTM and ANQGSEA. CDR3 loop: CSVEKTGLSYEQYF. DNA for the CDR3: TGCAGCGTCGAGAAAACAGGGTTGTCCTACGAGCAGTACTTC.

The chain links TRBV11-2 to TRBJ2-7, with TRBD2 identical over 7 bases. With 5 bases clipped from V and 6 bases from J, the junction kept 13 bases outside the gene matches. The length of the CDR3 is 15 residues. CDR1 is SGHAT, CDR2 FQNNGV, per germline. The CDR3 here is CASSHPSGNPSEQYF. The CDR3 region has the DNA TGTGCCAGCAGCCACCCAAGCGGGAACCCCTCCGAGCAGTACTTC.

On this clone: Other DNA sequences within the sample encode an identical CDR3. This chain joins TRBV7-9 and TRBJ2-7; possible D gene TRBD2, 6 bases. The germline V and J ends were trimmed by 0 bases and 0 bases, with 6 bases remaining between them. CDR3 length: 14 amino acids. The germline V gene encodes CDR1 SEHNR and CDR2 FQNEAQ (reference sequence). The CDR3 sequence: CASSLAGSSYEQYF. For the CDR3, the DNA is TGTGCCAGCAGCTTAGCCGGGAGCTCCTACGAGCAGTACTTC.

The V and J genes are TRBV28 and TRBJ2-1; 9 nucleotides align to TRBD1. Trimming at V came to 3 bases and at J to 8 bases, leaving 8 bases not matched to a gene. CDR3 length: 15 residues. Germline V gene data show CDR1 as MDHEN and CDR2 as SYDVKM. Here the CDR3 DNA reads TGTGCCAGCAGTTTTGTGAGACAGGGGGTCGATGAGCAGTTCTTC. Protein product: CASSFVRQGVDEQFF.

The rearrangement uses TRBV7-3 and TRBJ1-1; D might be TRBD1 (5 bases). This CDR3 contains 15 residues. Germline lookup yields CDR1 SGHTA and CDR2 FQGTGA. V gave up 1 base and J gave up 0 bases, with 9 bases separating them. CDR3 bases: TGTGCCAGCAGCTTAAGAGTAGGGGTGAACACTGAAGCTTTCTTT. It yields the protein CASSLRVGVNTEAFF.

The chain joins TRBV2 to TRBJ1-1, with unresolved D. This CDR3 spans 14 amino acids. Trimming left V 4 bases short and J 4 bases short, with 13 bases between. CDR1 and CDR2 (germline): SNHLY, FYNNEI. CDR3 loop: CASSAPYLTTEAFF. CDR3 nucleotide sequence: TGTGCCAGCAGTGCTCCATACCTTACCACTGAAGCTTTCTTT.

This clone appeared once. The CDR3 region has the DNA TGTGCCAGCAGCTCTATGGCAACAGGCTTCGACGAGCAGTACTTC. As protein: CASSSMATGFDEQYF. This chain connects TRBV7-9 to TRBJ2-7, with a tentative D call TRBD1 (5 bases). The CDR3 has 15 amino acids. V lost 4 bases and J lost 5, with 18 bases in between. Per germline, CDR1 SEHNR and CDR2 FQNEAQ (reference sequence).

The J gene is TRBJ2-7, the V gene TRBV6-5, with D unresolved. CDR1 is MNHEY, CDR2 SVGAGI, per germline. CDR3 length: 12 amino acids. The V end was cut by 2 bases, the J end by 2 bases, with 4 bases between. The CDR3 sequence is CASSYVAYEQYF. The CDR3 DNA follows: TGTGCCAGCAGTTACGTAGCCTACGAGCAGTACTTC.

This rearrangement joins TRBV19 to TRBJ2-1; 12 bases line up with TRBD2. Germline CDR1 and CDR2: LNHDA and SQIVND (reference sequence). The CDR3 sequence is 14 residues long. The ends lost 3 bases at V and 9 bases at J; junction bases unmatched: 3. The CDR3: CASSMASGGGEQFF. The CDR3 coding sequence is TGTGCCAGTAGTATGGCTAGCGGGGGGGGTGAGCAGTTCTTC.

The chain employs TRBV5-6 and TRBJ2-5, with 10 positions matching TRBD1. The CDR3 runs to 15 residues. Germline CDR1 reads SGHDT; CDR2 reads YYEEEE. With V trimmed by 3 bases and J by 4 bases, 6 bases remained unmatched. The CDR3 spells CASSSGTGVGETQYF. The CDR3, as DNA: TGTGCCAGCAGCTCCGGGACAGGGGTTGGAGAGACCCAGTACTTC.

The CDR3 loop is CSVEGPHRDRGFEQYF. In DNA form, the CDR3 reads TGCAGCGTTGAAGGCCCTCACCGGGACAGGGGTTTCGAGCAGTACTTC. This chain connects TRBV29-1 to TRBJ2-7; 10 bases fit TRBD1. This CDR3 region has 16 residues. J gave up 6 bases and V 1 base, and 12 bases lay outside the gene matches. Germline loops: CDR1 SQVTM, CDR2 ANQGSEA.

The chain carries TRBV28 and TRBJ1-1; D is unclear. Trimming stripped 7 bases from V and 1 base from J, with 13 bases between. There are 14 residues in the CDR3. Germline loops: CDR1 MDHEN, CDR2 SYDVKM. CDR3 sequence reads: CASTFMEGNTEAFF. CDR3 coding DNA: TGTGCCAGCACCTTCATGGAGGGGAACACTGAAGCTTTCTTT.

The chain recombines TRBV10-2 with TRBJ2-1; perhaps TRBD1 as D (6 bases). The ends were cut back, 4 bases at V and 6 bases at J, with 16 bases in the middle. The CDR3 runs 15 residues. Germline assignment: CDR1 WSHSY and CDR2 SAAADI. Here the CDR3 reads CASSVTTGMGNEQFF. The CDR3 DNA reads TGCGCCAGCAGTGTAACAACAGGGATGGGCAATGAGCAGTTCTTC.

This chain uses TRBV19 with TRBJ1-6; D is ambiguous. V was trimmed by 5 bases and J by 3 bases, leaving 14 bases between them. Germline V gene lookup returns CDR1 LNHDA and CDR2 SQIVND (reference sequence). This CDR3 comprises 16 residues. The CDR3 region is CASSQPGSLYNSPLHF. CDR3 in DNA: TGTGCCAGTAGTCAGCCCGGGTCCCTCTATAATTCACCCCTCCACTTT. The whole variable domain, remainder taken from reference TRBV19 and TRBJ1-6, is DGGITQSPKYLFRKEGQNVTLSCEQNLNHDAMYWYRQDPGQGLRLIYYSQIVNDFQKGDIAEGYSVSREKKESFPLTVTSAQKNPTAFYLCASSQPGSLYNSPLHFGNGTRLTVT.

The genes are TRBV7-2 and TRBJ1-2, with D possibly matching TRBD1 (6 bases). This CDR3 spans 14 amino acids. Per germline, CDR1 SGHTA and CDR2 FQGNSA. The V and J ends lost 1 base and 7 bases respectively, with 13 bases between them. As DNA, the CDR3 is TGTGCCAGCAGCTTAGTTTCGGGGGCAAGTGGCTACACCTTC. Amino acids: CASSLVSGASGYTF. Variable domain in full (rest from reference TRBV7-2 and TRBJ1-2): GAGVSQSPSNKVTEKGKDVELRCDPISGHTALYWYRQSLGQGLEFLIYFQGNSAPDKSGLPSDRFSAERTGGSVSTLTIQRTQQEDSAVYLCASSLVSGASGYTFGSGTRLTVV.

Only one count was recorded for this clone. The genes are TRBV15 and TRBJ1-3, with 11 bases fitting TRBD1. The junction had 6 bases not matched to a gene; V was cut back by 5 bases and J by 0 bases. CDR1 and CDR2 from the germline V gene are LNHNV and YYDKDF (reference sequence). The CDR3 totals 17 residues. CDR3 sequence reads: CATSSRTGGDSGNTIYF. In nucleotides, the CDR3 is TGTGCCACCAGCTCCCGGACAGGGGGCGACTCTGGAAACACCATATATTTT.